The source of this T cell receptor beta chain is a study of T cells after yellow fever vaccination. TCRdb re-derived calls from the 5' RACE reads in MiXCR, one entry per CDR3 protein. The sample has around 49,000 distinct CDR3 sequences, almost 7% seen once; the top ten hold approximately 15%. Overall study findings and caveats: Although the secondary response was weaker, it peaked faster, at day 5 versus 15. Repertoires sorted by FACS could include abundant clonotypes that are contaminants from the bulk population. Booster sampling recovered most clones from primary vaccination (roughly 96% CD4, roughly 86% CD8).

V was pared by 9 bases and J by 2 bases, with 2 bases of the junction left unmatched. This CDR3 contains 12 residues. The V gene's germline CDR1 is ENHRY and CDR2 SYGVKD. This clonotype was seen repeatedly, ten times or more. The sequencing used CD8+ T cells not binding an NS4B(214-222) dextramer, sorted from PBMCs, collected 45 days after the yellow fever booster vaccination. This sequence was found in a man aged 30 to 45 who received the YFV17D yellow fever vaccine. The rearrangement links TRBV10-3 to TRBJ2-7; 9 nucleotides agree with TRBD1. CDR3 DNA: TGTGCCATTGGGACAGGGACCTACGAGCAGTACTTC. It codes for CAIGTGTYEQYF.